This TCR beta chain comes out of a study of blood T cell repertoires in COVID-19. As for the study in general: The study drew acute and convalescent COVID-19 samples from the United States, Italy and Spain. PBMCs, B-cell-depleted T cells, or T cells provided the cDNA or gDNA that made up the material.

This CDR3 is built from 18 residues. CDR1 and CDR2 from the germline V gene are SGHVS and FNYEAQ. V lost 1 base to trimming and J lost 0 bases; unmatched junction nucleotides: 7. The method was immunoSEQ multiplex PCR; TCRdb's version includes in-frame clones alone and lacks a portion of them. The table shows 240,000 or so clones, with around 90% occurring only once. The chain recombines TRBV7-6 with TRBJ2-1; 9 nucleotides line up with TRBD2. This clonotype was sampled from a man aged 50 to 59 who had been exposed to COVID-19. Sequencing was performed on PBMCs or T cells enriched from blood (not recorded which). The CDR3 DNA reads TGTGCCAGCAGCTTAGTACCCCTAGCGGGGAGCTCCTACAATGAGCAGTTCTTC. Protein product: CASSLVPLAGSSYNEQFF.